The clone carrying this TCR beta chain has more than one count but fewer than ten. Its antigen is unknown. J lost 5 bases, V lost 5 bases, and 5 bases had no gene match. The CDR3 covers 14 residues. The library was made from cDNA and included unique molecular identifiers. TCRdb fed the PCR reads into MiXCR, producing one record per CDR3 protein. Of approximately 360,000 distinct CDR3 sequences in the sample, 30% to 45% were seen once. The data were taken from a study of post-analysis software for immune sequencing data. Study-wide results and caveats: The five TRBV segments detected at higher frequency in patients than in controls included TRBV5-6, TRBV5-1 and TRBV20-1. Multiple sclerosis patients showed significantly lower normalized Chao1 diversity than controls did.

The specimen sequenced was blood. The chain recombines TRBV12-3 or TRBV12-4 with TRBJ2-7; TRBD2 matches at 11 bases. The clonotype was recovered from a girl between 10 and 17 years old with multiple sclerosis. The CDR3 nucleotides are TGTGCCAGCAGTAAACTAGCGGGGGTAAACGAGCAGTACTTC. Protein product: CASSKLAGVNEQYF.